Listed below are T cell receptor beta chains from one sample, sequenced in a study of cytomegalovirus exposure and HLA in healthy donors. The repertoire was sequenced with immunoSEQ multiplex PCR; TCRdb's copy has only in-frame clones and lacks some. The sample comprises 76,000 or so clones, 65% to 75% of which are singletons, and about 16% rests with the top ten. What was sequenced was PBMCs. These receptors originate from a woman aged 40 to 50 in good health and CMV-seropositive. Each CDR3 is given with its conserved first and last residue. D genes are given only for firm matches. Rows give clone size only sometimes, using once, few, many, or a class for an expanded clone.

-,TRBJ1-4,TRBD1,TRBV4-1,TGCGCCAGCAGCCAAGATGACAGGGTGAGGGAAAAACTGTTTTTT,CASSQDDRVREKLFF
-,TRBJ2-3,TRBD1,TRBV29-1,TGCAGCGTTAGGGGGCAGGAGGTCCCGCAATTTGAAACAGATACGCAGTATTTT,CSVRGQEVPQFETDTQYF
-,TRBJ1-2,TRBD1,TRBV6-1,TGTGCCAGCAGTGAAGCGTTTTCTAGACAGGGCCGATGCACCTTC,CASSEAFSRQGRCTF
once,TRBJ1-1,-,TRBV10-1,TGCGCCAGCAGTGAGTCGAGCTGGGGCGCCGAGACTTTCTTT,CASSESSWGAETFF
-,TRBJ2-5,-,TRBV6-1,TGTGCCAGCAGTGAATGGGGACACTTTTCGGGAGAGACCCAGTACTTC,CASSEWGHFSGETQYF
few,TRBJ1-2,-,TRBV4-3,TGCGCCAGCAGCCAAGGGTCCGGGGGTGGCTACACCTTC,CASSQGSGGGYTF
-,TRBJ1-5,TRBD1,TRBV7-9,TGTGCCAGCAGCACCGGGACAGTCAATCAGCCCCAGCATTTT,CASSTGTVNQPQHF
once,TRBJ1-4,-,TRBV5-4,TGTGCCAGCAGCTTGGCAGCAGGAATGGATGAAAAACTGTTTTTT,CASSLAAGMDEKLFF
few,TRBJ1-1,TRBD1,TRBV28,TGTGCCAGCAGTCGGACACAGGGGAGCACTGAAGCTTTCTTT,CASSRTQGSTEAFF
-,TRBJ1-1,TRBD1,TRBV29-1,TGCAGCATCCTTATAGGACAGGGGTGGTCTGAAGCTTTCTTT,CSILIGQGWSEAFF
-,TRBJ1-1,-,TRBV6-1,TGTGCCAGCAGGCCCGACCTAGCACTATGGACTGAAGCTTTCTTT,CASRPDLALWTEAFF
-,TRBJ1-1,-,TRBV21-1,TGTGCCAGCAGCAAGCAACCCGGGACAGGGAACACTGAAGCTTTCTTT,CASSKQPGTGNTEAFF
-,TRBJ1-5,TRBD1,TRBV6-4,TGTGCCAGCAGTGTACAACAGGGGTCGCAGCCCCAGCATTTT,CASSVQQGSQPQHF
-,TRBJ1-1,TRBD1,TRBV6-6,TGTGCCAGCAGGGGCCCGGCTAGGACAGGTGACACTGAAGCTTTCTTT,CASRGPARTGDTEAFF
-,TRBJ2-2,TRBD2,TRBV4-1,TGCGCCAGCAGTCCTCTAGCGGGGGGACGGAACACCGGGGAGCTGTTTTTT,CASSPLAGGRNTGELFF
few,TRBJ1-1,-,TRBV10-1,TGCGCCAGCAGTGACGGGGGTTACACTGAAGCTTTCTTT,CASSDGGYTEAFF
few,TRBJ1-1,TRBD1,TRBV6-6,TGTGCCAGCAGTTACGGGGGACAGGCAAACACTGAAGCTTTCTTT,CASSYGGQANTEAFF
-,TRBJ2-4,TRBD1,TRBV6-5,TGTGCCAGTGGGACAGGGGGATACATTCAGTACTTC,CASGTGGYIQYF
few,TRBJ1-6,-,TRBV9,TGTGCCAGCAGCGTAGAACTGAGTAATTCACCCCTCCACTTT,CASSVELSNSPLHF
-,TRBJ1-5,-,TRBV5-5,TGTGCCAGCAGCTTGGACACCTATCAGCCCCAGCATTTT,CASSLDTYQPQHF
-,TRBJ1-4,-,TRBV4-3,TGCGCCAGCAGCCAAACGGCGGTTGTAGAAAAACTGTTTTTT,CASSQTAVVEKLFF
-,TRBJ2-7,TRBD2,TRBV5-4,TGTGCCAGCAGCTTGGATTGGCGGGAGGGCCTCTACGAGCAGTACTTC,CASSLDWREGLYEQYF
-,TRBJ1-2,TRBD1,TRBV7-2,TGTGCCAGCAGCTTTCTGGGATACCTTGGGACAGGACAAAACTATGGCTACACCTTC,CASSFLGYLGTGQNYGYTF
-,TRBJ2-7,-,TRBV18,TGTGCCAGCTCACTACAGGTCGGGTACGAGCAGTACTTC,CASSLQVGYEQYF
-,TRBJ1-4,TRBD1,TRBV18,TGTGCCAGCTCACCTCCCGCGGGACAGGGCGCTAATGAAAAACTGTTTTTT,CASSPPAGQGANEKLFF
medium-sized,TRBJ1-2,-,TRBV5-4,TGTGCCAGCAGCTTGGAGTTCGGGACTTTCTACACCTTC,CASSLEFGTFYTF
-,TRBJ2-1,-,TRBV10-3,TGTGCCATCGGGGGAGCGGGTGGGGAGTCCAATGAGCAGTTCTTC,CAIGGAGGESNEQFF
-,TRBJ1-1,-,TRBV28,TGTGCCAGCAGTTTAGTGGGCACCATGGGGAACACTGAAGCTTTCTTT,CASSLVGTMGNTEAFF
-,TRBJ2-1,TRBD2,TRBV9,TGTGCCAGCAGCGTAACTAGCGGGGTCTACAATGAGCAGTTCTTC,CASSVTSGVYNEQFF
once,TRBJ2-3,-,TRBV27,TGTGCCAGCACCAAGTTGGGGGGTGGCACAGATACGCAGTATTTT,CASTKLGGGTDTQYF
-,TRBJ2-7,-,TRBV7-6,TGTGCCAGCAGCCCCGGTAACTACGAGCAGTACTTC,CASSPGNYEQYF
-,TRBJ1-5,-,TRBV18,TGTGCCAGCTCACCGCAGGGGCGAAGTCAGCCCCAGCATTTT,CASSPQGRSQPQHF
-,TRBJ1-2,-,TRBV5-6,TGTGCCAGCAGCTTGGAGGGGGTCTCCCCCTATGGCTACACCTTC,CASSLEGVSPYGYTF
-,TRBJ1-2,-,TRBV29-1,TGCAGCGTTGAAGGGCAGGGCGCACTTGGCTACACCTTC,CSVEGQGALGYTF
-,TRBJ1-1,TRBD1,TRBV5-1,TGCGCCAGCAGCTCCCTCCTCCACCTCCAGGGGGCCCTTAACACTGAAGCTTTCTTT,CASSSLLHLQGALNTEAFF
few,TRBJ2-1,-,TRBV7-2,TGTGCCAGCAGCTTAGATCCAGCGGGCTACAATGAGCAGTTCTTC,CASSLDPAGYNEQFF
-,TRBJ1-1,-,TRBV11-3,TGTGCCAGCAGCTTAGACTCTGGTAGTGAAGCTTTCTTT,CASSLDSGSEAFF
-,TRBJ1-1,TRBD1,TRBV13,TGTGCCAGCAGCGATTCCGGGACAGGGCTCACTGAAGCTTTCTTT,CASSDSGTGLTEAFF
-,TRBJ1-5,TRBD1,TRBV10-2,TGCGCCAGCAGTGGCGAAGGACAGGCGCTAAATCAGCCCCAGCATTTT,CASSGEGQALNQPQHF
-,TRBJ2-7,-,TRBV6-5,TGTGCCAGCAGTTACCACAGGACGGCCTACGAGCAGTACTTC,CASSYHRTAYEQYF
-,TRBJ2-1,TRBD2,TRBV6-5,TGTGCCAGCAGCCAGACTAGCGGGACCTACAATGAGCAGTTCTTC,CASSQTSGTYNEQFF
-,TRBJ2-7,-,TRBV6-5,TGTGCCAGCAGTTACTCGGACAGTTTCCTGGAGCAGTACTTC,CASSYSDSFLEQYF
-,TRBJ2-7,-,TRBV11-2,TGTGCCAGCAGCTTACAGGGGAGAAACTACGAGCAGTACTTC,CASSLQGRNYEQYF
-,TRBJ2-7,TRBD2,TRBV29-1,TGCAGCGTCGGGACTAGCGGTCTCGTTTCGGAGTACTTC,CSVGTSGLVSEYF
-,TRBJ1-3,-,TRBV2,TGTGCCAGCCGGGACACGGGAGGAAACACCATATATTTT,CASRDTGGNTIYF
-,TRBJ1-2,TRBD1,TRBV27,TGTGCCAGCAGTGTTGAGTCCGGGACAGGGGTATATGGCTACACCTTC,CASSVESGTGVYGYTF
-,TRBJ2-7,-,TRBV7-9,TGTGCCAGCAGCTTAGGGGCACTCTCCTACGAGCAGTACTTC,CASSLGALSYEQYF
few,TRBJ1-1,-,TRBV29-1,TGCAGCGTTGAAGCCGGGGGGAAGACTGAAGCTTTCTTT,CSVEAGGKTEAFF
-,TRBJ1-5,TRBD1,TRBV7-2,TGTGCCAGCAGCTTAGCGGACAGGGTAGGGCAGCCCCAGCATTTT,CASSLADRVGQPQHF
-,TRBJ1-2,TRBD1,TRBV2,TGTGCCAGCGGACTCATCCGGGACAGGAGCTTCTATGGCTACACCTTC,CASGLIRDRSFYGYTF
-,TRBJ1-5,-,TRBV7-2,TGTGCCAGCAGCCCTTTCGCGGTCGGTCAGCCCCAGCATTTT,CASSPFAVGQPQHF